This TCR beta chain was observed in a study of blood T cell repertoires in COVID-19. Overall study: Both acute and convalescent COVID-19 samples were obtained from the United States, Italy and Spain. T cells, B-cell-depleted T cells, or PBMCs provided the cDNA or gDNA that served as material.

TCRdb's copy holds only in-frame clones and misses some; the assay was immunoSEQ multiplex PCR. The table records fewer than 250,000 clones, around 80% of them present only once. The V segment lost 4 bases and the J segment 10 bases; nucleotides outside the gene matches: 9. The CDR3 contains 15 residues. Looked up from germline, CDR1 is SGHNT and CDR2 is YYREEE (reference sequence). Sequencing was carried out using peripheral blood. The receptor's source is a human donor in a cohort sampled during active COVID-19. This chain joins TRBV5-4 and TRBJ1-6; 9 nucleotides line up with TRBD1. CDR3 sequence: CASSARQGEGSPLHF. The CDR3 DNA reads as TGTGCCAGCAGCGCGAGACAGGGGGAAGGGTCACCCCTCCACTTT.